These T cell receptor beta chains were read from a single sample in a study of blood T cell repertoires in COVID-19. Clones were sequenced by immunoSEQ multiplex PCR, and TCRdb holds only the in-frame ones, with some missing. The table includes about 160,000 clones, 80% to 95% detected once. The sequencing input was peripheral blood. These receptors came from a woman between 45 and 65 years old with acute or convalescent COVID-19. Each CDR3 is given with its conserved first and last residue. Each record gives: D gene, J gene, clone size, V gene, CDR3 protein, CDR3 DNA. The D gene is left open where the match is weak. Rows may omit the clone size; those that give it use once, few, many or a size class.

d_call: NA; j_call: TRBJ1-6; clone_size: once; v_call: TRBV11-2; cdr3_aa: CASSLVLDSNYNSPLHF; cdr3_nt: TGTGCCAGCAGCTTAGTCTTGGACAGCAACTATAATTCACCCCTCCACTTT
d_call: NA; j_call: TRBJ1-5; clone_size: NA; v_call: TRBV2; cdr3_aa: CASGGENQPQHF; cdr3_nt: TGTGCCAGCGGAGGTGAGAATCAGCCCCAGCATTTT
d_call: NA; j_call: TRBJ2-3; clone_size: NA; v_call: TRBV7-3; cdr3_aa: CASSSGQTPDTQYF; cdr3_nt: TGTGCCAGCAGCTCAGGACAGACGCCAGATACGCAGTATTTT
d_call: NA; j_call: TRBJ1-2; clone_size: NA; v_call: TRBV23-1; cdr3_aa: CASSQSGRGYGYTF; cdr3_nt: TGCGCCAGCAGTCAATCCGGTAGGGGTTATGGCTACACCTTC
d_call: TRBD1; j_call: TRBJ1-1; clone_size: NA; v_call: TRBV28; cdr3_aa: CASSSYRGLLTEAFF; cdr3_nt: TGTGCCAGCAGTTCCTACAGGGGGCTCCTAACTGAAGCTTTCTTT
d_call: TRBD2; j_call: TRBJ2-2; clone_size: once; v_call: TRBV7-6; cdr3_aa: CASSLAAGGTGELFF; cdr3_nt: TGTGCCAGCAGCTTAGCAGCGGGAGGTACCGGGGAGCTGTTTTTT
d_call: NA; j_call: TRBJ1-1; clone_size: NA; v_call: TRBV5-4; cdr3_aa: CASSSQENTEAFF; cdr3_nt: TGTGCCAGCAGCTCCCAGGAGAACACTGAAGCTTTCTTT
d_call: NA; j_call: TRBJ1-2; clone_size: NA; v_call: TRBV2; cdr3_aa: CASSEAPGTSSYGYTF; cdr3_nt: TGTGCCAGCAGTGAAGCGCCGGGGACAAGTTCCTATGGCTACACCTTC
d_call: NA; j_call: TRBJ1-2; clone_size: NA; v_call: TRBV3-1/TRBV3-2; cdr3_aa: CASSPPMRKGDYGYTF; cdr3_nt: TGTGCCAGCAGCCCCCCAATGAGGAAAGGGGACTATGGCTACACCTTC
d_call: NA; j_call: TRBJ1-5; clone_size: NA; v_call: TRBV18; cdr3_aa: CASSPGSNQPQHF; cdr3_nt: TGTGCCAGCTCACCAGGCAGCAATCAGCCCCAGCATTTT
d_call: NA; j_call: TRBJ2-3; clone_size: NA; v_call: TRBV24-1; cdr3_aa: CASSLTLTDTQYF; cdr3_nt: TGTGCCTCGTCACTTACCCTCACAGATACGCAGTATTTT
d_call: NA; j_call: TRBJ1-2; clone_size: NA; v_call: TRBV5-6; cdr3_aa: CASSKLTGYYGYTF; cdr3_nt: TGTGCCAGCAGCAAACTCACAGGGTACTATGGCTACACCTTC
d_call: TRBD1; j_call: TRBJ1-2; clone_size: NA; v_call: TRBV5-1; cdr3_aa: CASSVGQDLYGYTF; cdr3_nt: TGCGCCAGCAGCGTCGGACAGGACCTTTATGGCTACACCTTC
d_call: TRBD2; j_call: TRBJ2-3; clone_size: NA; v_call: TRBV5-4; cdr3_aa: CASSHKGGRVADTQYF; cdr3_nt: TGTGCCAGCAGCCACAAGGGCGGGAGGGTGGCGGATACGCAGTATTTT
d_call: NA; j_call: TRBJ1-4; clone_size: NA; v_call: TRBV6-1; cdr3_aa: CASSDSQGSNEKLFF; cdr3_nt: TGTGCCAGCAGTGACAGTCAGGGTTCTAATGAAAAACTGTTTTTT
d_call: TRBD2; j_call: TRBJ2-7; clone_size: NA; v_call: TRBV28; cdr3_aa: CAAGEYEQYF; cdr3_nt: TGTGCCGCGGGAGAATACGAGCAGTACTTC
d_call: NA; j_call: TRBJ1-2; clone_size: NA; v_call: TRBV20-1; cdr3_aa: CSVNAGIF; cdr3_nt: TGCAGTGTTAACGCAGGAATCTTC
d_call: NA; j_call: TRBJ1-4; clone_size: NA; v_call: TRBV18; cdr3_aa: CASSRQVPSLANEKLFF; cdr3_nt: TGTGCCAGCTCACGACAGGTCCCCAGTCTAGCTAATGAAAAACTGTTTTTT
d_call: TRBD2; j_call: TRBJ2-1; clone_size: NA; v_call: TRBV3-1/TRBV3-2; cdr3_aa: CASSSSSSGMGEQFF; cdr3_nt: TGTGCCAGCAGCTCAAGCTCTAGCGGGATGGGAGAGCAGTTCTTC
d_call: TRBD1; j_call: TRBJ1-1; clone_size: NA; v_call: TRBV5-6; cdr3_aa: CASSLEYAGGTEAFF; cdr3_nt: TGTGCCAGCAGCTTGGAATACGCAGGGGGGACAGAAGCTTTCTTT
d_call: NA; j_call: TRBJ1-2; clone_size: NA; v_call: TRBV4-1; cdr3_aa: CASSQEWGGGYGYTF; cdr3_nt: TGCGCCAGCAGCCAAGAATGGGGAGGGGGCTATGGCTACACCTTC
d_call: TRBD1; j_call: TRBJ1-1; clone_size: NA; v_call: TRBV3-1/TRBV3-2; cdr3_aa: CASSLGRDRFQGTEAFF; cdr3_nt: TGTGCCAGCAGCCTAGGCCGGGACAGGTTCCAGGGGACTGAAGCTTTCTTT
d_call: NA; j_call: TRBJ2-1; clone_size: NA; v_call: TRBV19; cdr3_aa: CASSIVVRDYNEQFF; cdr3_nt: TGTGCCAGTAGTATAGTAGTCAGGGATTACAATGAGCAGTTCTTC